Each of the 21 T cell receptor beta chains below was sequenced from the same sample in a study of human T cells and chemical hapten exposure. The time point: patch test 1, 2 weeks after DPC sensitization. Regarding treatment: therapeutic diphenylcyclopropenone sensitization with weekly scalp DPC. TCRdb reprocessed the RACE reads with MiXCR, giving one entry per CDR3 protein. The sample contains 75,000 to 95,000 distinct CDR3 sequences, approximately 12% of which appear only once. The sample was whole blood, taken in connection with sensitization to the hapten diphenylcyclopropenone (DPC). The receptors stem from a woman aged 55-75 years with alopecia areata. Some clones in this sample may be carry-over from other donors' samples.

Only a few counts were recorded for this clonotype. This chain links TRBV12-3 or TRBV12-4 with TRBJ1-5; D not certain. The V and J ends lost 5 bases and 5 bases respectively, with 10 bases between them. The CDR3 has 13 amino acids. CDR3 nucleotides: TGTGCCAGCAGTCAACTCAGTGATCAGCCCCAGCATTTT. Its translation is CASSQLSDQPQHF.

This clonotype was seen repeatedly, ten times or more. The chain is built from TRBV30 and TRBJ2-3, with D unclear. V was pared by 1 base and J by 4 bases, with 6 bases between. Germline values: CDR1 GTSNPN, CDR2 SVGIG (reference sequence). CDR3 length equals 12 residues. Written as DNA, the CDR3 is TGTGCCTGGAGTGGGACGGCAGATACGCAGTATTTT. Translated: CAWSGTADTQYF.

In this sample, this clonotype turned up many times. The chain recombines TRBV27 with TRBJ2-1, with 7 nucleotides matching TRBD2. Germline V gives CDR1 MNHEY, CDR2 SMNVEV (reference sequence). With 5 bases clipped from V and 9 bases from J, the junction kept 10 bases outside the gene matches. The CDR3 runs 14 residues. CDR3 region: CASSPNFGGTEQFF. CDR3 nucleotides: TGTGCCAGCAGTCCCAATTTCGGGGGGACTGAGCAGTTCTTC.

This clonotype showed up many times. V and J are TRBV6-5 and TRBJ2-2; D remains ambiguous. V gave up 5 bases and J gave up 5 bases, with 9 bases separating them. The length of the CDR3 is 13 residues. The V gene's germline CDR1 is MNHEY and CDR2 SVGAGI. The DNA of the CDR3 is TGTGCCAGCAGTCGACCCGGAACCGGGGAGCTGTTTTTT. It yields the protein CASSRPGTGELFF.

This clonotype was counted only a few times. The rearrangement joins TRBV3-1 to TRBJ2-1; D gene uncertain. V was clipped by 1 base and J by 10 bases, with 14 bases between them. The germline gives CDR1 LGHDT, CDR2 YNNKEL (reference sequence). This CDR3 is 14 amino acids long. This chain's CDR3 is CASSQVLGPYEQFF. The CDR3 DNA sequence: TGTGCCAGCAGCCAAGTTTTAGGGCCTTACGAGCAGTTCTTC.

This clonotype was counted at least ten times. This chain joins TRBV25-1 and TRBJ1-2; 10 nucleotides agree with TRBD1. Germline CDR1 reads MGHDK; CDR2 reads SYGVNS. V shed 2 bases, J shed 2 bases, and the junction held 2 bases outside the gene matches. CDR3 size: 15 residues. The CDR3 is CASSEGTGANYGYTF. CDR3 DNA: TGTGCCAGCAGTGAAGGGACAGGGGCAAACTATGGCTACACCTTC.

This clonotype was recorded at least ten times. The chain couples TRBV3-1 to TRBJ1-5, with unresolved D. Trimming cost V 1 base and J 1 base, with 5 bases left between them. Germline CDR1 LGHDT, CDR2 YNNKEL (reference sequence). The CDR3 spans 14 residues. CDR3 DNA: TGTGCCAGCAGCCAAGGGTCGAGCAATCAGCCCCAGCATTTT. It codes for CASSQGSSNQPQHF. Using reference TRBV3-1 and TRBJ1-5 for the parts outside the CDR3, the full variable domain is DTAVSQTPKYLVTQMGNDKSIKCEQNLGHDTMYWYKQDSKKFLKIMFSYNNKELIINETVPNRFSPKSPDKAHLNLHINSLELGDSAVYFCASSQGSSNQPQHFGDGTRLSIL.

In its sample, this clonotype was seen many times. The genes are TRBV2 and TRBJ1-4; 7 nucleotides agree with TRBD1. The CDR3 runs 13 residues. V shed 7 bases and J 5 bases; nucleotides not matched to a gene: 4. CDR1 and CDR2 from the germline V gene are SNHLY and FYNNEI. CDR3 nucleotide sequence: TGTGCCAGCACAAGGGGGCGAAATGAAAAACTGTTTTTT. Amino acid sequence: CASTRGRNEKLFF.

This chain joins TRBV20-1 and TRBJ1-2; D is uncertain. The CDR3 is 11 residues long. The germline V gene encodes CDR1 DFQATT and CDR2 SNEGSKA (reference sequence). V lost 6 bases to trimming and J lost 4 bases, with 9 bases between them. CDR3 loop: CSAKGVYGYTF. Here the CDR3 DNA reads TGCAGTGCCAAGGGCGTCTATGGCTACACCTTC.

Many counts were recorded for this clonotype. The CDR3 DNA is TGTGCCAGCAACACTATCAACGCGAACACCGGGGAGCTGTTTTTT. Amino acid sequence: CASNTINANTGELFF. The J gene is TRBJ2-2, the V gene TRBV12-3 or TRBV12-4; D is uncertain. The CDR3 runs to 15 residues. V dropped 7 bases and J dropped 0 bases, with 12 bases sitting between them.

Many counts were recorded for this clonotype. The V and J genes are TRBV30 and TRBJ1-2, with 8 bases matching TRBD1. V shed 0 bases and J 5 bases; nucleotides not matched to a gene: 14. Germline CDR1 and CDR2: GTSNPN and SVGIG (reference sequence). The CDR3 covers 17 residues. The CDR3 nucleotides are TGTGCCTGGAGTGTTCGTTATTCGCAGGGGGCTGGGTATGGCTACACCTTC. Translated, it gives CAWSVRYSQGAGYGYTF.

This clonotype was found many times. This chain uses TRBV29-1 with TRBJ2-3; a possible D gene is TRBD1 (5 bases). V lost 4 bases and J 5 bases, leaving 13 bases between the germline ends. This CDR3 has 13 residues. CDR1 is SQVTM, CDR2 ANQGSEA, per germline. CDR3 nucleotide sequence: TGCAGCGTTGTTGCGATCAGGGAAGATACGCAGTATTTT. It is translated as CSVVAIREDTQYF.

Here the CDR3 reads CASSPAGGHSGANVLTF. The CDR3 bases are TGTGCCAGCTCACCGGCAGGGGGGCACTCTGGGGCCAACGTCCTGACTTTC. The chain joins TRBV18 to TRBJ2-6; TRBD1 is a possible D gene (7 bases). The V end lost 3 bases, the J end lost 0 bases, and 12 bases lay between the germline ends. The CDR3 has 17 amino acids. Per the germline V gene, CDR1 is KGHSH and CDR2 is LQKENI.

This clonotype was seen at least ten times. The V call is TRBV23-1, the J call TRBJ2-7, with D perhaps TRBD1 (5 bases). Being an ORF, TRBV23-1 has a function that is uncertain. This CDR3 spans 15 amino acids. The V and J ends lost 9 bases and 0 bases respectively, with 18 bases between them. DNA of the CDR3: TGCGCCAGTACCCCGCGGAAGGGGCCCTCCTACGAGCAGTACTTC. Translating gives CASTPRKGPSYEQYF.

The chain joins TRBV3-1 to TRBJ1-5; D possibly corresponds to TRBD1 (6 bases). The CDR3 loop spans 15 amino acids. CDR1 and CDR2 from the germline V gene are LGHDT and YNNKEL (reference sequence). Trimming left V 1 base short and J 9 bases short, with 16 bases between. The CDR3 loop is CASSQAGHSPMPQHF. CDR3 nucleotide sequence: TGTGCCAGCAGCCAAGCGGGACATTCTCCTATGCCCCAGCATTTT.

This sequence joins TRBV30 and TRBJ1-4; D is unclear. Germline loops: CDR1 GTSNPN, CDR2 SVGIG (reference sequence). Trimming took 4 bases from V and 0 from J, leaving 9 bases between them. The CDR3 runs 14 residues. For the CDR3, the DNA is TGTGCCTGGATGTCGAGTCCAACTAATGAAAAACTGTTTTTT. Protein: CAWMSSPTNEKLFF.

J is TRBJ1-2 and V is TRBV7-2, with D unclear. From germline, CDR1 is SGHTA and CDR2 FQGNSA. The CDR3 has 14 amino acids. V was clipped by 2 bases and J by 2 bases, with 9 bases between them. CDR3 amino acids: CASSLWPLNYGYTF. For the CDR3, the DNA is TGTGCCAGCAGCTTATGGCCGTTAAACTATGGCTACACCTTC.

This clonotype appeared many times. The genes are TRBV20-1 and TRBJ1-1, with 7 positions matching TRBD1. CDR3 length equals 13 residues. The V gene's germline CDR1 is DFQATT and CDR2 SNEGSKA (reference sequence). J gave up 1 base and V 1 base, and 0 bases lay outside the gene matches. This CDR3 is CSARGTGNTEAFF. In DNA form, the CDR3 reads TGCAGTGCTAGAGGGACAGGGAACACTGAAGCTTTCTTT.

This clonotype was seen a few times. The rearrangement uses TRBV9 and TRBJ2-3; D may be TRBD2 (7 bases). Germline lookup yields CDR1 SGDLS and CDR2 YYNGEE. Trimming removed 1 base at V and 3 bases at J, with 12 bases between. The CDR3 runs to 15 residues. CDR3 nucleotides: TGTGCCAGCAGCGTACGGGGGGCCACGACAGATACGCAGTATTTT. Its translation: CASSVRGATTDTQYF.

In DNA form, the CDR3 reads TGCAGCGTTGGAGAGAATAGCAATCAGCCCCAGCATTTT. Residues: CSVGENSNQPQHF. The rearrangement joins TRBV29-1 to TRBJ1-5; D ambiguous. Germline V gene data show CDR1 as SQVTM and CDR2 as ANQGSEA. Trimming removed 4 bases at V and 0 bases at J, with 7 bases between. The CDR3 spans 13 residues.

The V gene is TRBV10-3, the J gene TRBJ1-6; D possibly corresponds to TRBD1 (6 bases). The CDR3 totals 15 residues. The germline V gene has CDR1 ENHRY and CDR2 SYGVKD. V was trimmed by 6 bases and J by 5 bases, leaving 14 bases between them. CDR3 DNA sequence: TGTGCCATCAGGACAGGCCTAGGGGATAATTCACCCCTCCACTTT. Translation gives CAIRTGLGDNSPLHF.